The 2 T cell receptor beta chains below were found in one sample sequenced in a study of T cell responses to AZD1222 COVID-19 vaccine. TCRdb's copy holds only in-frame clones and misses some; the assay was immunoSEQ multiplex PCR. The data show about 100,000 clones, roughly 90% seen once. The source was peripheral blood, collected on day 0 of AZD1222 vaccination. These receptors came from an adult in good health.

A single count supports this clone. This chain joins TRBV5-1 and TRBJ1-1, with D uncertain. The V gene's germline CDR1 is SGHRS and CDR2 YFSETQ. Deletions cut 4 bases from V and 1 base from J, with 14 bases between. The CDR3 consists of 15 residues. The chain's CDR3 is CASSPLTRGNTEAFF. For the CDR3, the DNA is TGCGCCAGCAGCCCATTGACACGGGGGAACACTGAAGCTTTCTTT.

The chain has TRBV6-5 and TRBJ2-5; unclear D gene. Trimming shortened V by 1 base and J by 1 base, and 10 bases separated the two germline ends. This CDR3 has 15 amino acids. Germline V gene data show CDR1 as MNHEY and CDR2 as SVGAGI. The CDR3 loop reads CASSYLARTQETQYF. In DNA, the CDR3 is TGTGCCAGCAGTTACTTGGCCAGGACCCAAGAGACCCAGTACTTC.